The rows below give T cell receptor beta chains drawn from one sample of a study of T cell clonotyping in hematopoietic cell transplantation. TCRdb's table, derived via immunoSEQ multiplex PCR, lists solely in-frame clones and lacks some. The sample lists over 25,000 clones, under 97% occurring once. The sample comprised peripheral blood mononuclear cells. The receptor set was obtained from a man aged 50 to 60 in good health. Some clones in this sample may be carry-over from other donors' samples. CDR3s include the opening cysteine and the closing phenylalanine or tryptophan. Each record gives: V gene, J gene, D gene, CDR3 protein, CDR3 DNA. The D gene is left open where the match is weak.

v_gene: TRBV7-9
j_gene: TRBJ1-1
d_gene: NA
CDR3aa: CASSLVLTEAFF
CDR3nt: TGTGCCAGCAGCTTAGTCCTAACTGAAGCTTTCTTT

v_gene: TRBV4-1
j_gene: TRBJ2-7
d_gene: NA
CDR3aa: CASSQTDFSYEQYF
CDR3nt: TGCGCCAGCAGCCAGACAGATTTCTCCTACGAGCAGTACTTC

v_gene: TRBV9
j_gene: TRBJ2-3
d_gene: NA
CDR3aa: CASSSAFDTQYF
CDR3nt: TGTGCCAGCAGCTCCGCTTTTGATACGCAGTATTTT

v_gene: TRBV7-2
j_gene: TRBJ1-2
d_gene: TRBD1
CDR3aa: CASSLGQWVGYGYTF
CDR3nt: TGTGCCAGCAGCTTGGGACAGTGGGTGGGCTATGGCTACACCTTC

v_gene: TRBV7-2
j_gene: TRBJ1-1
d_gene: NA
CDR3aa: CASSLALVRHGNTEAFF
CDR3nt: TGTGCCAGCAGCTTAGCACTCGTTAGACACGGGAACACTGAAGCTTTCTTT

v_gene: TRBV6-6
j_gene: TRBJ1-5
d_gene: NA
CDR3aa: CASSYGGSNQPQHF
CDR3nt: TGTGCCAGCAGTTACGGGGGCAGCAATCAGCCCCAGCATTTT

v_gene: TRBV7-9
j_gene: TRBJ2-3
d_gene: TRBD2
CDR3aa: CASSRAGEGTDTQYF
CDR3nt: TGTGCCAGCAGCCGAGCGGGGGAGGGAACAGATACGCAGTATTTT

v_gene: TRBV13
j_gene: TRBJ2-7
d_gene: TRBD1
CDR3aa: CASSPRQGYEQYF
CDR3nt: TGTGCCAGCAGCCCTAGACAGGGCTACGAGCAGTACTTC

v_gene: TRBV5-4
j_gene: TRBJ1-2
d_gene: NA
CDR3aa: CASSLLGDYGYTF
CDR3nt: TGTGCCAGCAGTCTCTTGGGAGACTATGGCTACACCTTC

v_gene: TRBV19
j_gene: TRBJ1-1
d_gene: TRBD1
CDR3aa: CASSTWDRGLTEAFF
CDR3nt: TGTGCCAGTAGTACCTGGGACAGGGGGCTCACTGAAGCTTTCTTT

v_gene: TRBV4-2
j_gene: TRBJ1-2
d_gene: NA
CDR3aa: CASSPKANYGYTF
CDR3nt: TGTGCCAGCAGTCCCAAAGCTAACTATGGCTACACCTTC

v_gene: TRBV25-1
j_gene: TRBJ1-2
d_gene: NA
CDR3aa: CASSDIRQGYTF
CDR3nt: TGTGCCAGCAGTGACATACGACAGGGCTACACCTTC

v_gene: TRBV7-2
j_gene: TRBJ1-2
d_gene: NA
CDR3aa: CASSFRWDSSNGYTF
CDR3nt: TGTGCCAGCAGCTTTCGATGGGACTCCTCCAATGGCTACACCTTC

v_gene: TRBV7-8
j_gene: TRBJ2-5
d_gene: NA
CDR3aa: CASSSARLASETQYF
CDR3nt: TGTGCCAGCAGCTCTGCCCGGTTGGCAAGTGAGACCCAGTACTTC

v_gene: TRBV28
j_gene: TRBJ2-3
d_gene: NA
CDR3aa: CASTSRGTDTQYF
CDR3nt: TGTGCCAGCACCTCCCGGGGCACAGATACGCAGTATTTT

v_gene: TRBV29-1
j_gene: TRBJ1-2
d_gene: NA
CDR3aa: CSVPRGLEGAGGYTF
CDR3nt: TGCAGCGTGCCCAGGGGACTGGAAGGGGCCGGGGGCTACACCTTC

v_gene: TRBV28
j_gene: TRBJ1-2
d_gene: NA
CDR3aa: CASSSAGANYGYTF
CDR3nt: TGTGCCAGCAGTAGCGCCGGAGCTAACTATGGCTACACCTTC

v_gene: TRBV19
j_gene: TRBJ1-1
d_gene: NA
CDR3aa: CASSILGRRPEAFF
CDR3nt: TGTGCCAGTAGTATTCTGGGGCGTAGGCCTGAAGCTTTCTTT

v_gene: TRBV7-9
j_gene: TRBJ2-3
d_gene: TRBD1
CDR3aa: CASSSRDRDFTDTQYF
CDR3nt: TGTGCCAGCAGCTCCCGGGACAGAGACTTCACAGATACGCAGTATTTT

v_gene: TRBV11-3
j_gene: TRBJ2-1
d_gene: NA
CDR3aa: CASSLDRLGSSNEQFF
CDR3nt: TGTGCCAGCAGCTTAGATCGTTTGGGGTCTAGCAATGAGCAGTTCTTC

v_gene: TRBV7-2
j_gene: TRBJ2-7
d_gene: NA
CDR3aa: CASSPIRGHEQYF
CDR3nt: TGTGCCAGCAGCCCAATCAGAGGACACGAGCAGTACTTC